Presented here are 4 T cell receptor beta chains from one specimen sequenced in a study of long-term antiretroviral therapy in people with HIV. The assay, immunoSEQ v3.0, was run at survey level. Using immunoSEQ multiplex PCR, the repertoire was profiled, and TCRdb retains in-frame clones only, with some absent. Found here are some 16,000 clones, approximately 95% of them singletons; the top ten hold about 1.4%. This specimen was unsorted PBMCs, taken approximately 11 years after starting antiretroviral therapy. These receptors came from a man under 40 with HIV.

V gene TRBV29-1 combines with J gene TRBJ2-1; 8 bases fit TRBD1. The V gene end was trimmed by 4 bases and the J gene end by 15 bases; junction bases not matched to a gene: 5. Germline V lookup: CDR1 SQVTM, CDR2 ANQGSEA. This CDR3 region has 10 residues. The CDR3 nucleotides read TGCAGCGTTGTCCGGGACAGGTGGTTCTTC. It encodes CSVVRDRWFF.

The gene calls are TRBV10-3 and TRBJ1-3, with a tentative D call TRBD1 (5 bases). The CDR3 spans 15 residues. The ends were cut back, 6 bases at V and 0 bases at J, with 12 bases in the middle. Germline V gene lookup returns CDR1 ENHRY and CDR2 SYGVKD. The CDR3 protein is CAIRPDRSSGNTIYF. Here the CDR3 DNA reads TGTGCCATCAGACCCGACAGAAGCTCTGGAAACACCATATATTTT.

This chain joins TRBV15 and TRBJ2-5; 8 positions agree with TRBD2. Unmatched junction bases numbered 8, after V lost 2 bases and J lost 3 bases. The CDR3 has 16 amino acids. From germline, CDR1 is LNHNV and CDR2 YYDKDF (reference sequence). The CDR3 is CATSRNHPGLEETQYF. The CDR3 nucleotides are TGTGCCACCAGCAGAAATCACCCGGGACTAGAAGAGACCCAGTACTTC.

The CDR3: CASSLVLGKKGAYEQYF. The CDR3 nucleotides are TGTGCCAGCAGCTTAGTGTTGGGTAAAAAGGGTGCCTACGAGCAGTACTTC. This chain uses TRBV13 with TRBJ2-7; D is unclear. CDR3 size: 17 residues. The V and J ends lost 1 base and 2 bases respectively, with 18 bases between them. CDR1 PRHDT and CDR2 FYEKMQ come from the germline V gene (reference sequence).